This TCR beta chain comes out of a study of T cell responses to AZD1222 COVID-19 vaccine listed by TCRdb under 2021. Broadly, across the study: TCR sequencing covered more than 230 trial participants: 207 given two doses of AZD1222 and about 26 given two doses of MenACWY control vaccine. Trial participants were enrolled by age into subgroups of 18-55, 56-69 and 70-plus years, and roughly 150, 30 and 60 TCR-sequenced participants, respectively, were included in these subgroups.

The CDR3 regions of human TCRbeta chains were analyzed by immunosequencing. In the source study's methods: Repertoire TCRs were checked for matches against a reference library of SARS-CoV-2-specific TCRs that had been generated using the MIRA antigen-specificity platform. Breadth was defined as the fraction of unique TCRs that were SARS-CoV-2-associated. Depth was defined as the fraction of total T cells that were SARS-CoV-2-associated. Using the MIRA data, each spike-specific TCR was mapped to the spike region that the TCR reacts to and placed in a CD4 or CD8 class. Log10-transformed breadth and depth values were compared by one-way ANOVA with Sidak's multiple comparisons tests. Not all clones reach the TCRdb copy of this immuneACCESS table, which keeps in-frame sequences only. Checked studies attribute under half of the gap to unresolved V genes and leave the rest unexplained. The D gene and trimming were derived from the DNA, and the V and J assignments and clone size from that table. The sample includes over 100,000 clones, with roughly 85% observed a single time. The top ten clones comprise 7.9% of the sample.

Here is what the overall study found, with its caveats: Conclusions about previously exposed vaccinees are limited because only five to seven AZD1222 recipients were SARS-CoV-2 seropositive at baseline. Because no samples from the day 14 peak response were available, repertoires could be characterized only after the peak T cell response. Reportedly, almost half of the unique spike-specific TCRs recognized epitopes lying outside the regions that are mutated in the B.1.351 and B.1.1.7 variants. The vaccine-associated CD4 TCRs covered the entire spike protein, and the dominant responses fell in regions 160-218 and 743-854. A significant rise in spike-specific TCR breadth and depth was observed after two AZD1222 doses relative to day 0 and relative to MenACWY recipients. In the small 56-69-year group, the increase in depth fell short of significance, most likely because of low power. Participants were mostly white British and included more females than males, and it was suggested by the authors that clonal diversity may have been underestimated.

Comment on this clone: There is no known antigen for this receptor. No per-base quality is available; no much larger clone lies one base away.

According to the study, the label for this sample's time point signals: about 28 days (+/-7) after the second vaccine dose. The sample's treatment or condition label, decoded: meningococcal conjugate vaccine given as trial control. Samples from vaccinated people were obtained from the UK trials COV001 and COV002, which included a single-blind randomized controlled phase 2/3 trial of AZD1222 (ChAdOx1 nCoV-19) in healthy adults. For TCRbeta chain sequencing, PBMC samples were collected from trial participants at day 0 and at day 28 after the second dose. Counted from cysteine to phenylalanine, this CDR3 has 16 amino acids. Only the CDR3 part of the read is kept: 48 bases, read in frame from the first base. V lost 1 base and J lost 2 bases; the stretch between them is 12 bases long. CDR1 is given as KGHSH and CDR2 as LQKENI, both from the germline V gene.

The TCR sequence derives from an adult who received the MenACWY meningococcal vaccine as a control. Specimen: peripheral blood, collected 28 days after the second dose of the MenACWY control vaccine. The rearranged segments are TRBV18 and TRBJ1-3; possibly the D gene is TRBD1, per 6 matching bases. The CDR3 protein is CASSPRQGRTGNTIYF. The bases are TGTGCCAGCTCACCACGGCAGGGGAGGACTGGAAACACCATATATTTT.